The sequence of this T cell receptor beta chain was determined in a study of T cell repertoires in cytomegalovirus infection. One entry per CDR3 protein results from TCRdb running MiXCR on the reads. The sample yields about 330,000 distinct CDR3 sequences, more than 8% seen once. The J segment lost 2 bases and the V segment lost 6 bases, leaving 4 bases of the junction unmatched. Germline V lookup: CDR1 DFQATT, CDR2 SNEGSKA (reference sequence). The CDR3 consists of 14 residues. This clonotype was counted only a few times. The TCR originated in a human donor in good health (CMV status not recorded). Some clones in this sample may be carry-over from other donors' samples. Sequenced material: PBMCs. The J gene is TRBJ1-3, the V gene TRBV20-1, with 10 nucleotides matching TRBD1. Written as DNA, the CDR3 is TGCAGTGCACCAGACAGGGGGCCTGGAAACACCATATATTTT. Protein: CSAPDRGPGNTIYF.